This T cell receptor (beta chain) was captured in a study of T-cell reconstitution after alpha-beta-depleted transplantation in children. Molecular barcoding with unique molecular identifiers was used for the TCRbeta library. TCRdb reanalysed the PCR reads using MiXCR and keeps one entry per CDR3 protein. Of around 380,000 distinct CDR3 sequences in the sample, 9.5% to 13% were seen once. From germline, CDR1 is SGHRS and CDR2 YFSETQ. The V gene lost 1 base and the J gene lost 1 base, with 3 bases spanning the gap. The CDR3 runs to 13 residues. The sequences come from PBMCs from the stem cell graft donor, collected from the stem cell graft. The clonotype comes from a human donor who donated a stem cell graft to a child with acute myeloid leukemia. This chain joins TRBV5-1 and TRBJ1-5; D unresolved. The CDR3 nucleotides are TGCGCCAGCAGCTTGATGAGCAATCAGCCCCAGCATTTT. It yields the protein CASSLMSNQPQHF.